This T cell receptor beta chain originates from a study of cytomegalovirus exposure and HLA in healthy donors. General study findings and limits: Reports indicated that the classifier achieved high specificity and sensitivity in diagnosing cytomegalovirus status. After further analysis at a later stage, around 17,000 TCR beta sequences were associated with HLA alleles at 0.05 false discovery rate. Sequencing likely produced, as an artifact, a cluster of highly shared sequence variants.

Details on this clone: Antigen unknown.

Amplification used 60 Vbeta primers and 13 Jbeta primers. This table comes from immunoSEQ multiplex PCR, and its TCRdb copy is limited to in-frame clones, with some not included. The sample lists tens of thousands of clones; 80% were seen once. Germline assignment: CDR1 KGHSH and CDR2 LQKENI. The CDR3 loop spans 15 amino acids. J was trimmed by 5 bases and V by 4 bases; bases with no gene match: 8. This receptor was obtained from a woman aged 45-65 years in good health and CMV-seropositive. Sample: PBMCs. This chain links TRBV18 with TRBJ1-2, with 9 bases that match TRBD1. Written as DNA, the CDR3 is TGTGCCAGCTCACTGGGACAGGGAGAAGGGTATGGCTACACCTTC. It encodes CASSLGQGEGYGYTF.